This T cell receptor (beta chain) emerged from a study of cytomegalovirus exposure and HLA in healthy donors. The 120-subject validation cohort, separate from the 666-subject first cohort, included the donors. V lost 6 bases, J lost 5 bases, and 11 bases stayed unmatched. This CDR3 comprises 15 residues. From germline, CDR1 is SNHLY and CDR2 FYNNEI. TCRdb's copy holds only in-frame clones and misses some; the assay was immunoSEQ multiplex PCR. This table holds 150,000 to 200,000 clones, almost 85% found once. The study's findings and limits: Reportedly, cytomegalovirus status was diagnosed with high sensitivity and specificity. Specificity for CMV antigens was confirmed in vitro for three of the CMV-associated chains. Listed as cytomegalovirus-associated were more than 150 TCR beta chains.

About this clone: The antigen is unknown.

The origin of this receptor is a man younger than 40 in good health and CMV-seropositive. The V gene is TRBV2, the J gene TRBJ2-5, with 8 positions matching TRBD1. Sequenced input: PBMCs. CDR3 in DNA: TGTGCCAGCAGCGGACAGGGATATCAAGGGGAGACCCAGTACTTC. This sequence encodes CASSGQGYQGETQYF.